The sequence of this TCR beta chain was determined in a study of shared clonotypes between healthy human individuals. Study results and caveats: The study generally estimated greater richness for naive than memory subsets.

As to this clone: The antigen remains unidentified.

Only in-frame clones appear in the TCRdb table, and some are missing; sequencing was by immunoSEQ multiplex PCR. The sample lists roughly 1,800,000 clones; approximately 94% were seen once. The V and J ends lost 6 bases and 10 bases respectively, with 6 bases between them. Per germline, CDR1 MNHNS and CDR2 SASEGT. The CDR3 is 10 residues long. Naive CD8 cells lacked CD45RO, underwent positive selection for CCR7 and left out terminally differentiated effector memory CD45RA+ cells. Donors were healthy HIV-negative adults without recently reported acute infections or vaccinations. This clonotype originated in a man in his late teens or twenties in good health. The chain carries TRBV6-1 and TRBJ1-4, with D uncertain. The sample comprised naive CD8+ T cells sorted from blood. The CDR3 sequence: CASRDGKLFF. The CDR3 DNA follows: TGTGCCAGCAGGGACGGAAAACTGTTTTTT.